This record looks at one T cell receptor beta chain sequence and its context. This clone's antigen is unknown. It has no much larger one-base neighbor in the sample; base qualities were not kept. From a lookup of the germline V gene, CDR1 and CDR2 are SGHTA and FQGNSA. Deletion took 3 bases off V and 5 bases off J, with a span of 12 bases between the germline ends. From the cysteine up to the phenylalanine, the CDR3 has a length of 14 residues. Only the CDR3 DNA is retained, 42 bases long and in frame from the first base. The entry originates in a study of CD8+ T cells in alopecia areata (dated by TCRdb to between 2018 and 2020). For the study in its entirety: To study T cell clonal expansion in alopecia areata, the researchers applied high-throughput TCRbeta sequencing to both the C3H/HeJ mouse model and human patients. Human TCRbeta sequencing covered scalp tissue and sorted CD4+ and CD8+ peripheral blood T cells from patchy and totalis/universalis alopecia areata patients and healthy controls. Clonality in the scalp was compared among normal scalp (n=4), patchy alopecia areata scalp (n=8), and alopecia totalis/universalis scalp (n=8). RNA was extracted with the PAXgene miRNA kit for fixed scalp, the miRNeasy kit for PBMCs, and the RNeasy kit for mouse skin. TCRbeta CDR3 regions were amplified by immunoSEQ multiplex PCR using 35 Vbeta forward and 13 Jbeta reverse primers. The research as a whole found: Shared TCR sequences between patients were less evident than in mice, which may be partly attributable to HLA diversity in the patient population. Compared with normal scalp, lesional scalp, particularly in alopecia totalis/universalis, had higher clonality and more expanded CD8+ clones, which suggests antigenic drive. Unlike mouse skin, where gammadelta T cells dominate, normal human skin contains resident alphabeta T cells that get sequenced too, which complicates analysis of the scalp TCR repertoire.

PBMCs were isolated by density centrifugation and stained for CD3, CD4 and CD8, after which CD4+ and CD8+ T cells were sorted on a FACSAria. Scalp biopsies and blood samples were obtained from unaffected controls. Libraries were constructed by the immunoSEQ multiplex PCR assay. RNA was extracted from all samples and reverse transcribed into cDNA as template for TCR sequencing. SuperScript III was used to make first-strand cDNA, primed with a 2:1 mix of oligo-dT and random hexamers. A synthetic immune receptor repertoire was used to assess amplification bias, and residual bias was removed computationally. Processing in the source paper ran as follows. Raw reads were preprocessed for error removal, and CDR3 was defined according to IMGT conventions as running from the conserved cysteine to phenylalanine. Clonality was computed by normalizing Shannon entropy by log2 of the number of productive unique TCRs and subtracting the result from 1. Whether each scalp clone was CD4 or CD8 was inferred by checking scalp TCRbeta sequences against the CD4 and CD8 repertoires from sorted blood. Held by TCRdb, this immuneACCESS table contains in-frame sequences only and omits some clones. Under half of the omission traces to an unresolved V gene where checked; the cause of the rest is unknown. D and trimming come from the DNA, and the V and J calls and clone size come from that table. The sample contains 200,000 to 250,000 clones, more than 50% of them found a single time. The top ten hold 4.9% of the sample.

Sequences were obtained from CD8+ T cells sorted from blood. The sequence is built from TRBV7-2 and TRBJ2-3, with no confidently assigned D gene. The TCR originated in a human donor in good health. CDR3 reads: CASSFRGNQDTQYF. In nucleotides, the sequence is TGTGCCAGCAGCTTTAGAGGAAATCAAGATACGCAGTATTTT.